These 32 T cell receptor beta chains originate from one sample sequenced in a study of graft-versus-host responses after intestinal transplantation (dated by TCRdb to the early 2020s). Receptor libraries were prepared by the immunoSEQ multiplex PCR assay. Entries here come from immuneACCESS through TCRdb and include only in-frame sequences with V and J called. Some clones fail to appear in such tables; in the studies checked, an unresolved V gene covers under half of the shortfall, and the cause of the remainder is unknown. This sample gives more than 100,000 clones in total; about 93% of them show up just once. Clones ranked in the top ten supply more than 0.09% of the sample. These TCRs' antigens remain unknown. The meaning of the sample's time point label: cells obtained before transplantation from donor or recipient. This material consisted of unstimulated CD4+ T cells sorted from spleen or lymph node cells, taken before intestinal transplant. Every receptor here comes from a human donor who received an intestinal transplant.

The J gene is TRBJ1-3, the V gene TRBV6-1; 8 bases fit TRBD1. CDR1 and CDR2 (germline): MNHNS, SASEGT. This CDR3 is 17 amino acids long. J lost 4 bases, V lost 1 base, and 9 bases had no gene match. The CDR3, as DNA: TGTGCCAGCAGTGAAGGAGACAGGGGACGTTGGGGAAACACCATATATTTT. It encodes CASSEGDRGRWGNTIYF.

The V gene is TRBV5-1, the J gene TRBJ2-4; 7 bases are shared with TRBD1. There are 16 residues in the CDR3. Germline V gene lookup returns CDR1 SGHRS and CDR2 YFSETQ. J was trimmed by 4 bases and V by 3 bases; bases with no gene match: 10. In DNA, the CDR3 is TGCGCCAGCAGCTCCCAGACAGGGTATACTAAAAACATTCAGTACTTC. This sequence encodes CASSSQTGYTKNIQYF.

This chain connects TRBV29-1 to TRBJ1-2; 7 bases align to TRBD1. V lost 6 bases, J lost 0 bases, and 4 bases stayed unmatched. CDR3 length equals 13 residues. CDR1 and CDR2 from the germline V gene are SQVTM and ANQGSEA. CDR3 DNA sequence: TGCAGCGTACCGGGGACAGCTAACTATGGCTACACCTTC. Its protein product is CSVPGTANYGYTF.

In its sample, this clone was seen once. CDR3 region: CSSTENTEAFF. CDR3 nucleotides: TGCAGTTCAACAGAGAACACTGAAGCTTTCTTT. The V call is TRBV20-1, the J call TRBJ1-1; D not certain. Germline V gene data show CDR1 as DFQATT and CDR2 as SNEGSKA (reference sequence). The CDR3 consists of 11 residues. V lost 8 bases to trimming and J lost 1 base, with 8 bases between them.

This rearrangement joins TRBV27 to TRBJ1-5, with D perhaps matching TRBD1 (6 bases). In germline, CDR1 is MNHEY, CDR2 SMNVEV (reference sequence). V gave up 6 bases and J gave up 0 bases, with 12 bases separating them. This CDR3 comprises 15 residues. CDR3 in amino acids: CASSPTGTSNQPQHF. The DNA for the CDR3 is TGTGCCAGCAGCCCAACAGGGACTAGCAATCAGCCCCAGCATTTT.

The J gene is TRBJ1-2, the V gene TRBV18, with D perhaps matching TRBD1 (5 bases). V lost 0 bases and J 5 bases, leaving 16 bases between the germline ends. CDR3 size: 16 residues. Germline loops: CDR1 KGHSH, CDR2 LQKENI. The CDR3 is CASSPPTTVRAYGYTF. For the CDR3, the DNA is TGTGCCAGCTCACCACCAACGACAGTTAGGGCGTATGGCTACACCTTC. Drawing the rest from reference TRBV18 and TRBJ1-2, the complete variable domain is NAGVMQNPRHLVRRRGQEARLRCSPMKGHSHVYWYRQLPEEGLKFMVYLQKENIIDESGMPKERFSAEFPKEGPSILRIQQVVRGDSAAYFCASSPPTTVRAYGYTFGSGTRLTVV.

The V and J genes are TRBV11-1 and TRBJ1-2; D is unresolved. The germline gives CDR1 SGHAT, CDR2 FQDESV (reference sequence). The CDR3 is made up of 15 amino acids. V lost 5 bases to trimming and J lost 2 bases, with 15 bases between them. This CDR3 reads CASSERLDGNYGYTF. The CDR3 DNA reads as TGTGCCAGCAGCGAACGATTGGACGGGAACTATGGCTACACCTTC.

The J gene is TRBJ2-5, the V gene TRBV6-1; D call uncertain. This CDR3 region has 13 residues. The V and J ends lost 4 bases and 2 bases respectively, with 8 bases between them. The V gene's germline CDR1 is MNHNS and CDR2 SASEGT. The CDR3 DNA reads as TGTGCCAGCAGTGTTGGGTTACAAGAGACCCAGTACTTC. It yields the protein CASSVGLQETQYF.

DNA for the CDR3: TGTGCCAGTAGTATCCGCGGGAGCACAGATACGCAGTATTTT. This sequence encodes CASSIRGSTDTQYF. The chain couples TRBV19 to TRBJ2-3; the D gene is possibly TRBD2 (5 bases). The V end was cut by 3 bases, the J end by 0 bases, with 7 bases between. The CDR3 totals 14 residues. CDR1 and CDR2 from the germline V gene are LNHDA and SQIVND (reference sequence).

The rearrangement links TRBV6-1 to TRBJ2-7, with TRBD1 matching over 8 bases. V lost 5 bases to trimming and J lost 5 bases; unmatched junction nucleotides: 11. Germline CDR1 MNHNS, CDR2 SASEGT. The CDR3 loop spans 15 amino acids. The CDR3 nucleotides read TGTGCCAGCAGTCACGGGACAGGAAGGGGGAACGAGCAGTACTTC. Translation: CASSHGTGRGNEQYF.

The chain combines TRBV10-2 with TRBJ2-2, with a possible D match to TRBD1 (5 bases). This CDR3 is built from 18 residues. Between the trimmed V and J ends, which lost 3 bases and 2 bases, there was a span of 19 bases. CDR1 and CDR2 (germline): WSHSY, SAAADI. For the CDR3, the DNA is TGCGCCAGCAGTGACCCGGGCTCAGGGTGGGTTAACACCGGGGAGCTGTTTTTT. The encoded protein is CASSDPGSGWVNTGELFF.

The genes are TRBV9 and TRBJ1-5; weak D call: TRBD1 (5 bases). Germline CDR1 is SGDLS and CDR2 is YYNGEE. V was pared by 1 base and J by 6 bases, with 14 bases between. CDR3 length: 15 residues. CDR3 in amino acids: CASSVSSRVGQPQHF. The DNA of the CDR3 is TGTGCCAGCAGCGTAAGCTCCAGGGTGGGTCAGCCCCAGCATTTT.

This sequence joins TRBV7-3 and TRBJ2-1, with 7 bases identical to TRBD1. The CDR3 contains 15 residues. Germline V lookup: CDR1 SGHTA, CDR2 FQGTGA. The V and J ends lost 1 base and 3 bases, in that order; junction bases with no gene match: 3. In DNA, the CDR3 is TGTGCCAGCAGCTTAAGTCCAGGGGGCTACAATGAGCAGTTCTTC. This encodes CASSLSPGGYNEQFF.

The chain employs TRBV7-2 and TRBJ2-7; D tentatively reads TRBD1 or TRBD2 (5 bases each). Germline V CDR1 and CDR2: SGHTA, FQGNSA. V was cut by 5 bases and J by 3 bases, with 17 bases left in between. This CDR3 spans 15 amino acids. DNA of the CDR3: TGTGCCAGCAGCGGGGACCTTGCGGCTCTCTACGAGCAGTACTTC. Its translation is CASSGDLAALYEQYF.

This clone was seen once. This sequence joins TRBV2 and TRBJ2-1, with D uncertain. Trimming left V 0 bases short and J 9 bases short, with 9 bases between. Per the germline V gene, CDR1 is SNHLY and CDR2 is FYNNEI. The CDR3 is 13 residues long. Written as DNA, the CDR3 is TGTGCCAGCAGTGAAGCGAGGATGGGTGAGCAGTTCTTC. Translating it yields CASSEARMGEQFF.

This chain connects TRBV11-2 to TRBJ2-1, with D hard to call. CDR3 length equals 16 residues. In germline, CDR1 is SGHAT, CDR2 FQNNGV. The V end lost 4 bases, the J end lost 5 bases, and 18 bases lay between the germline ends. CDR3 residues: CASSSRSADPNNEQFF. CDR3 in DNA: TGTGCCAGCAGCTCTCGAAGCGCCGACCCTAACAATGAGCAGTTCTTC.

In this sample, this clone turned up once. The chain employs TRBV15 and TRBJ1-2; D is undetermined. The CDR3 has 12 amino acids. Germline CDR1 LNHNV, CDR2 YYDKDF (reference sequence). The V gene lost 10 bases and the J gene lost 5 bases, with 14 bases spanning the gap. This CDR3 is CAIAIDGYGYTF. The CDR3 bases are TGTGCCATCGCGATTGACGGTTATGGCTACACCTTC.

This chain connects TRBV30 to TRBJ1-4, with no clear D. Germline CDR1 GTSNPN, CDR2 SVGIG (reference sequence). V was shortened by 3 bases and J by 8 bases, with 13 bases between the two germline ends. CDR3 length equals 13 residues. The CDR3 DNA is TGTGCCTGGAGCCGAGCACTGGCCGAAAAACTGTTTTTT. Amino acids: CAWSRALAEKLFF.

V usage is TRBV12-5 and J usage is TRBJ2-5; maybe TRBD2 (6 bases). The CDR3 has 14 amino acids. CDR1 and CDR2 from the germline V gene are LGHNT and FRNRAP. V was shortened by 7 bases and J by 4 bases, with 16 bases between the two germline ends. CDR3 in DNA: TGTGCTAGTGCCTTGGGGGGTACCGGAGAGACCCAGTACTTC. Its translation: CASALGGTGETQYF.

CDR3 coding DNA: TGTGCCAGCTCAGCTTTACAGGGGGCCTATGGCTACACCTTC. Its protein is CASSALQGAYGYTF. The gene calls are TRBV18 and TRBJ1-2; the match to TRBD1 covers 9 bases. Germline V CDR1 and CDR2: KGHSH, LQKENI. V lost 5 bases to trimming and J lost 4 bases; unmatched junction nucleotides: 5. This CDR3 contains 14 residues.

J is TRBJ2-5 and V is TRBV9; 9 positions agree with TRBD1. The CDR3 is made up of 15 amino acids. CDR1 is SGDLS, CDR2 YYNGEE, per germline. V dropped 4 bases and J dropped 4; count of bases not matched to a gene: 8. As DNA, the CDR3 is TGTGCCAGCAGCCGGGACAGGGACCTCCGAGAGACCCAGTACTTC. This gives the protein CASSRDRDLRETQYF.

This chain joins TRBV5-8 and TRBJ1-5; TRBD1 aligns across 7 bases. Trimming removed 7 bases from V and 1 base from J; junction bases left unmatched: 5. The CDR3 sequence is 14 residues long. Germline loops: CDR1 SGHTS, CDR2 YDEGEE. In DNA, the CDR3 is TGTGCCAGCGGTGACAGGGTGAGCAATCAGCCCCAGCATTTT. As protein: CASGDRVSNQPQHF.

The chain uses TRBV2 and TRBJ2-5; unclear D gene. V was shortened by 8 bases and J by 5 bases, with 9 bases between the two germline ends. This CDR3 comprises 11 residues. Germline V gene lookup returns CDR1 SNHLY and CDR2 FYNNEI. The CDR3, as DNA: TGTGCCAGCGGGGTTGGGGAGACCCAGTACTTC. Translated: CASGVGETQYF.

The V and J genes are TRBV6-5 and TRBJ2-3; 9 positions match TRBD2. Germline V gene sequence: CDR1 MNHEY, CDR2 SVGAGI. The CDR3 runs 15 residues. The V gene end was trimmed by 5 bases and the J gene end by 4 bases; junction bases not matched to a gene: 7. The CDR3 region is CASSVGGRAADTQYF. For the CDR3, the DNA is TGTGCCAGCAGTGTGGGCGGGAGGGCGGCAGATACGCAGTATTTT.

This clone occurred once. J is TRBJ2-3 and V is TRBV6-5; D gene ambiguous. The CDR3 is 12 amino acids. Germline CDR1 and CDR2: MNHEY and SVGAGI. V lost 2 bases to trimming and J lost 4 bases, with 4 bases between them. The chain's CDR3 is CASSYVPDTQYF. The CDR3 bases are TGTGCCAGCAGTTACGTCCCAGATACGCAGTATTTT.

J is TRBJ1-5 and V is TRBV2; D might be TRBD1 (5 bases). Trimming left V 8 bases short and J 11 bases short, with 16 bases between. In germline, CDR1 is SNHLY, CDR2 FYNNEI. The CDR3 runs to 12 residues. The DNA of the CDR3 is TGTGCCAGCGGGACTGACTTATGGGCCCAGCATTTT. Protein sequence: CASGTDLWAQHF.

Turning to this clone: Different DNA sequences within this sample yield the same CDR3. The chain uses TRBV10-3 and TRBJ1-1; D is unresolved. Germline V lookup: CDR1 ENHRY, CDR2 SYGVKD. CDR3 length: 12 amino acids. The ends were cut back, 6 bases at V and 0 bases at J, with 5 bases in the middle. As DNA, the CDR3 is TGTGCCATCAGGGGCCTGAACACTGAAGCTTTCTTT. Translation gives CAIRGLNTEAFF.

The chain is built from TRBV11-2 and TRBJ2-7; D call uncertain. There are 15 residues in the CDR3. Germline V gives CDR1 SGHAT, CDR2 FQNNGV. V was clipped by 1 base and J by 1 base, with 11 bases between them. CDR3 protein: CASSLGDPLSYEQYF. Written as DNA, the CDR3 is TGTGCCAGCAGCTTAGGAGACCCGTTATCCTACGAGCAGTACTTC. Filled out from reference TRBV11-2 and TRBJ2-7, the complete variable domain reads EAGVAQSPRYKIIEKRQSVAFWCNPISGHATLYWYQQILGQGPKLLIQFQNNGVVDDSQLPKDRFSAERLKGVDSTLKIQPAKLEDSAVYLCASSLGDPLSYEQYFGPGTRLTVT.

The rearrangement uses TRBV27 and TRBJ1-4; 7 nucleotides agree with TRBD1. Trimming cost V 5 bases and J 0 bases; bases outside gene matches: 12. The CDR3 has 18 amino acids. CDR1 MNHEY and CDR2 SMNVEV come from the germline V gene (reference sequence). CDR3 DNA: TGTGCCAGCAGTCGCAACCCTGACAGGGTCCCAACTAATGAAAAACTGTTTTTT. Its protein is CASSRNPDRVPTNEKLFF.

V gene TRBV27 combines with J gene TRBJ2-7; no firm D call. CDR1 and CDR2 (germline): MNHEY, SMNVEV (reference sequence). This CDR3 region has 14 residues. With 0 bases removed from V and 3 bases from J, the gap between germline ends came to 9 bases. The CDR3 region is CASSLSDGNYEQYF. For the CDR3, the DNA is TGTGCCAGCAGTTTATCGGACGGAAACTACGAGCAGTACTTC.

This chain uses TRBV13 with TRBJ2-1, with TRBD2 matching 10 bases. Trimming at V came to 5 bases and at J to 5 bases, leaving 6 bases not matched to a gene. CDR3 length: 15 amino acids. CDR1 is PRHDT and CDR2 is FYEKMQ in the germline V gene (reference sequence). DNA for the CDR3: TGTGCCAGCAGCCTCCTAGCGGGAGTCCACAATGAGCAGTTCTTC. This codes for CASSLLAGVHNEQFF.

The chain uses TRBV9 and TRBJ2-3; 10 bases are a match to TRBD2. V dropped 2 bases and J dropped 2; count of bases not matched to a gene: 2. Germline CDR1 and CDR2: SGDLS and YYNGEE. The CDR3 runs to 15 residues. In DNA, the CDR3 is TGTGCCAGCAGCGTCGGGACTAGCGCCACAGATACGCAGTATTTT. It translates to CASSVGTSATDTQYF.